This T cell receptor (beta chain) was profiled in a study of T cells in Graves' hyperthyroidism and ophthalmopathy. When ophthalmopathy did not progress within 18 months, Graves' hyperthyroidism was considered stable. Any patient presenting with uncontrolled infection, other autoimmune disease, pregnancy or lactation was left out. Used for diagnoses were clinical symptoms, serum thyroxine and TRAb, thyroid ultrasound and orbital computed tomography. The germline CDR1 and CDR2 sequences are SEHNR and FQNEAQ (reference sequence). V lost 6 bases to trimming and J lost 3 bases; unmatched junction nucleotides: 4. The CDR3 runs 14 residues. Amplified regions were TCR beta CDR3 sequences from RNA transcripts. The HTBI set primed first-round TCR CDR3 RT-PCR. TCRdb reprocessed the multiplex PCR reads with MiXCR, giving one entry per CDR3 protein. The sample shows 600,000 or so distinct CDR3 sequences, around 42% of them seen only once.

This sequence joins TRBV7-9 and TRBJ1-4; TRBD1 aligns across 7 bases. The sequence derives from a woman between 18 and 29 years old with Graves' hyperthyroidism. Sequencing was carried out using peripheral blood or thyroid tissue (not recorded which). CDR3 in amino acids: CASSTRGSNEKLFF. CDR3 sequence (DNA): TGTGCCAGCAGTACCAGGGGGTCTAATGAAAAACTGTTTTTT.